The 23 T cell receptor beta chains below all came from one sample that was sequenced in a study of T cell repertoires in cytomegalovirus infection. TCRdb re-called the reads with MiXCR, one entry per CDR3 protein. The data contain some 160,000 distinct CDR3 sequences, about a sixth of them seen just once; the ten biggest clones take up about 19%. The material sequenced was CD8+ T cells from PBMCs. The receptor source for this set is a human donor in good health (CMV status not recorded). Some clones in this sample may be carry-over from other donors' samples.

CDR3 in amino acids: CASRTGWANEKLFF. CDR3 coding DNA: TGTGCCAGCAGAACAGGGTGGGCTAATGAAAAACTGTTTTTT. The chain has TRBV2 and TRBJ1-4; D is possibly TRBD1 (6 bases). The CDR3 runs to 14 residues. V shed 6 bases and J shed 3 bases, with 11 bases lying between them. Looked up from germline, CDR1 is SNHLY and CDR2 is FYNNEI.

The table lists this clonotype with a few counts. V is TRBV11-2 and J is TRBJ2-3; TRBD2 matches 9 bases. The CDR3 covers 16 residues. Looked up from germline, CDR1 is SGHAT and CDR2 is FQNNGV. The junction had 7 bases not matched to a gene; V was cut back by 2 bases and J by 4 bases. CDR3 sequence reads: CASSLWSSGGADTQYF. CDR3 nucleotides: TGTGCCAGCAGCTTATGGAGTAGCGGGGGCGCAGATACGCAGTATTTT. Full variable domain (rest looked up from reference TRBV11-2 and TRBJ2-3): EAGVAQSPRYKIIEKRQSVAFWCNPISGHATLYWYQQILGQGPKLLIQFQNNGVVDDSQLPKDRFSAERLKGVDSTLKIQPAKLEDSAVYLCASSLWSSGGADTQYFGPGTRLTVL.

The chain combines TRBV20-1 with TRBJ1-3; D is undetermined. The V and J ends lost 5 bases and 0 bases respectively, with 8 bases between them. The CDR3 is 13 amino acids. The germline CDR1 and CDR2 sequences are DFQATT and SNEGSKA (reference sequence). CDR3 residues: CSASPNSGNTIYF. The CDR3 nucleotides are TGCAGTGCTTCCCCAAACTCTGGAAACACCATATATTTT.

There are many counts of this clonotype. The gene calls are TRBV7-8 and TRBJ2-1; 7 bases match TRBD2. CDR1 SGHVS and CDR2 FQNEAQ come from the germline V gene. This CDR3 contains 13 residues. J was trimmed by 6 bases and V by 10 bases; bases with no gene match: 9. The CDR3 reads CATGPWGGNEQFF. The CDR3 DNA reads TGTGCCACTGGGCCCTGGGGGGGCAATGAGCAGTTCTTC.

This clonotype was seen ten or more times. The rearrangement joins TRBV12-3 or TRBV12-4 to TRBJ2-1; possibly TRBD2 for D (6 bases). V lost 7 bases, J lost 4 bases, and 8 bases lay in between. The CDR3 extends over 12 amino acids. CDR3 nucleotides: TGTGCCAGCACCGCGGGATACAATGAGCAGTTCTTC. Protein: CASTAGYNEQFF.

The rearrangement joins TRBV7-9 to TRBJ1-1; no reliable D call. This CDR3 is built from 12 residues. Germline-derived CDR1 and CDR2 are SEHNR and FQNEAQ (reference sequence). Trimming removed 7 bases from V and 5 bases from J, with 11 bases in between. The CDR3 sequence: CASTPRVTEAFF. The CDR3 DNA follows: TGTGCCAGCACTCCGCGGGTAACTGAAGCTTTCTTT.

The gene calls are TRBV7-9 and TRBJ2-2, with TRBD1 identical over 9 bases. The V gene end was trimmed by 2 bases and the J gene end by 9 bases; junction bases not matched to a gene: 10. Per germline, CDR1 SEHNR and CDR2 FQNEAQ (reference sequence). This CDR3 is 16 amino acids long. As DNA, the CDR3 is TGTGCCAGCAGCTTAACTGGGACAGGGCCCAGGAGGGAGCTGTTTTTT. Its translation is CASSLTGTGPRRELFF.

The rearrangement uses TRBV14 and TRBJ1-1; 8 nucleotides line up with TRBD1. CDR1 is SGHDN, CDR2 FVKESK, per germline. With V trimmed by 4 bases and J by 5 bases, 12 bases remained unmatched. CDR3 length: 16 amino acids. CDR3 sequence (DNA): TGTGCCAGCAGCCGCCCCGGACAGGGAAGTTTGACTGAAGCTTTCTTT. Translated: CASSRPGQGSLTEAFF.

The CDR3 DNA reads TGTGCCAGCAGCCCCCCGCTAGGAAACACCGGGGAGCTGTTTTTT. Protein product: CASSPPLGNTGELFF. V and J are TRBV7-9 and TRBJ2-2; D gene ambiguous. V lost 5 bases and J 2 bases, leaving 12 bases between the germline ends. The CDR3 is 15 amino acids. The germline V gene encodes CDR1 SEHNR and CDR2 FQNEAQ (reference sequence).

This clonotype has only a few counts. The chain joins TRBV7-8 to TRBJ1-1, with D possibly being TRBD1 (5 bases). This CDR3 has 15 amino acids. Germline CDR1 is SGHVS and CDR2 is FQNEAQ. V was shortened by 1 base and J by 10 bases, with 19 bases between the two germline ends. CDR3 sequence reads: CASSLEGASPAGAFF. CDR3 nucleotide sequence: TGTGCCAGCAGCTTAGAAGGGGCATCACCGGCGGGAGCTTTCTTT.

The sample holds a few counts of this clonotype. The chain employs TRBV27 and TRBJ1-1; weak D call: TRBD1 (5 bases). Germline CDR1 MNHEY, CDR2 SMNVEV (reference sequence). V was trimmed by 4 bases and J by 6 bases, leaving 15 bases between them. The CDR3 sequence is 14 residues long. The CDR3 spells CASSWGPGSSEAFF. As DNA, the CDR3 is TGTGCCAGCAGTTGGGGACCTGGGAGCTCTGAAGCTTTCTTT.

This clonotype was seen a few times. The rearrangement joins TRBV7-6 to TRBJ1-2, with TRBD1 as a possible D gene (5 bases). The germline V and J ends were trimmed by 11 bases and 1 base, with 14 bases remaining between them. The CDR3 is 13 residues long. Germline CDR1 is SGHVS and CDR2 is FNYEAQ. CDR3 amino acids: CAGAPPGNYGYTF. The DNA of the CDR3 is TGTGCCGGGGCCCCGCCCGGTAACTATGGCTACACCTTC.

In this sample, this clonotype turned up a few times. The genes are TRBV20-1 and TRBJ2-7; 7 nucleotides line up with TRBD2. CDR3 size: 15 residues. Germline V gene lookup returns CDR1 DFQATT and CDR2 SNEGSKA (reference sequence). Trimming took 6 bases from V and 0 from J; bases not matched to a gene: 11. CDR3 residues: CSAGLVPGSSYEQYF. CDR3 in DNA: TGCAGTGCCGGACTAGTTCCCGGTAGCTCCTACGAGCAGTACTTC.

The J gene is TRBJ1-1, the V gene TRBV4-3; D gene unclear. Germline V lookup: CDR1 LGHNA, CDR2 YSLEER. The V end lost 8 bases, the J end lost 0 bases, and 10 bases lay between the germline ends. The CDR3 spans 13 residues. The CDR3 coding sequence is TGCGCCAGCCAGAACAACATGAACACTGAAGCTTTCTTT. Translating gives CASQNNMNTEAFF.

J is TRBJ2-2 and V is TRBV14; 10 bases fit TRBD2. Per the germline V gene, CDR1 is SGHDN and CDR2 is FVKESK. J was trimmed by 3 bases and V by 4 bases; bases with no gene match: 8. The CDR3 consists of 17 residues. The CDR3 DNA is TGTGCCAGCAGCCCGGGTATAGCGGGAGGCCACACCGGGGAGCTGTTTTTT. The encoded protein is CASSPGIAGGHTGELFF.

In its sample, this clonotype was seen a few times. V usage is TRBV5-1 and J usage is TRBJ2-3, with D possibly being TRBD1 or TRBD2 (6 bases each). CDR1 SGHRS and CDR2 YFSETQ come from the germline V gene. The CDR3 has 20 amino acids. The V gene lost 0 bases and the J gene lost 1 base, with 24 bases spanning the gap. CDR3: CASSLVDGQIGRFGTDTQYF. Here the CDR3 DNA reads TGCGCCAGCAGCTTGGTGGATGGACAGATAGGGAGGTTTGGCACAGATACGCAGTATTTT.

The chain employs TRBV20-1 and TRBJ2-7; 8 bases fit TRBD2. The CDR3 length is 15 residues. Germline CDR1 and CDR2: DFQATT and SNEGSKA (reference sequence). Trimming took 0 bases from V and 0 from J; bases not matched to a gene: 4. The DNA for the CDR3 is TGCAGTGCTAGAGACCCAGCGGGGGCCTCCTACGAGCAGTACTTC. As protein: CSARDPAGASYEQYF.

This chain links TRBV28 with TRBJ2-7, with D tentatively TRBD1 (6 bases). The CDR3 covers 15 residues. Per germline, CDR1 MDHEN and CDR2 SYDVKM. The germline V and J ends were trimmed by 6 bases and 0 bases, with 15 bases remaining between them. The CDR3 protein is CASSPEDRASYEQYF. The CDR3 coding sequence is TGTGCCAGCAGCCCCGAGGACAGAGCCTCCTACGAGCAGTACTTC.

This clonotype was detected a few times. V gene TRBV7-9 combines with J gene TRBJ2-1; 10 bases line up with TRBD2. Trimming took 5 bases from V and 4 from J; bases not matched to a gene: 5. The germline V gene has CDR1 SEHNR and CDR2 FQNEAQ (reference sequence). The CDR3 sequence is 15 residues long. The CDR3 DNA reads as TGTGCCAGCAGCCGTAGCGGGGGGCAGTACAATGAGCAGTTCTTC. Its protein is CASSRSGGQYNEQFF. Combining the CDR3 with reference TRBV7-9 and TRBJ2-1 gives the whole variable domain DTGVSQNPRHKITKRGQNVTFRCDPISEHNRLYWYRQTLGQGPEFLTYFQNEAQLEKSRLLSDRFSAERPKGSFSTLEIQRTEQGDSAMYLCASSRSGGQYNEQFFGPGTRLTVL.

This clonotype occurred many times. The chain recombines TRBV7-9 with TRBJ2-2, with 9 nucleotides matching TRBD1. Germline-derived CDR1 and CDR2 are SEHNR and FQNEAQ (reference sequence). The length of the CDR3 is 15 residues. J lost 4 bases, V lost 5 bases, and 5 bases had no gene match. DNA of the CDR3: TGTGCCAGCAGCGAGCGGGACAGGGCCACCGGGGAGCTGTTTTTT. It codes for CASSERDRATGELFF.

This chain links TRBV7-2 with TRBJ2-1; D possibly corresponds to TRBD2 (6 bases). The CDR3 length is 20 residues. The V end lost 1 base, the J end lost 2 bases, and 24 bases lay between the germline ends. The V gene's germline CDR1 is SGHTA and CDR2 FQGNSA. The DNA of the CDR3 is TGTGCCAGCAGCTTAGGGGATCGGGACTTCGGAGGTACGGCCTACAATGAGCAGTTCTTC. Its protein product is CASSLGDRDFGGTAYNEQFF.

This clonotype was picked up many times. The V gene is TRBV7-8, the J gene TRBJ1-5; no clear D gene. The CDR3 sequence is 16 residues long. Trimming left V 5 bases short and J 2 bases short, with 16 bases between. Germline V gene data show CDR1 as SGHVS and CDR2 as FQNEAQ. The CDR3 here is CASSAGIREGNQPQHF. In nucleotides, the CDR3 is TGTGCCAGCAGCGCCGGGATTAGGGAAGGCAATCAGCCCCAGCATTTT.

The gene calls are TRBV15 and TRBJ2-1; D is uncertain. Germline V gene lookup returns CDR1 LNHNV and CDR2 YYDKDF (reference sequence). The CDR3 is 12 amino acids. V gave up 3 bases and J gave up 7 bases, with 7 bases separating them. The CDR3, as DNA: TGTGCCACCAGCAGCCGACGGAATGAGCAGTTCTTC. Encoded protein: CATSSRRNEQFF.